The clone carrying this T cell receptor beta chain was counted many times. The template used for profiling TCR beta VDJ and CDR3 was genomic DNA. TCRdb processed the reads anew with MiXCR; each CDR3 protein has one entry. This table has approximately 190,000 distinct CDR3 sequences, 48% appearing once. The data stem from a study of CD8+CD57+ T cells in acquired aplastic anemia. J lost 4 bases, V lost 0 bases, and 8 bases had no gene match. Germline CDR1 SGHRS, CDR2 YFSETQ. This CDR3 region has 16 residues. An expansion of CD8+CD57+ cells by flow cytometry had been shown in patients chosen for sequencing.

The source is a human donor with aplastic anemia. Input material: sorted CD4+, CD8+, or CD8+CD57+ T cells (not recorded which) from PBMCs. The chain joins TRBV5-1 to TRBJ1-1; TRBD1 agrees at 8 bases. CDR3 amino acids: CASSLGAGGEVTEAFF. In DNA form, the CDR3 reads TGCGCCAGCAGCTTGGGGGCAGGGGGCGAGGTCACTGAAGCTTTCTTT.